Listed below are T cell receptor beta chains from one sample, sequenced in a study of Tregs in tolerant kidney transplant recipients. Sequenced by immunoSEQ multiplex PCR; TCRdb stores in-frame clones only, minus some. The sample contains about 60,000 clones, roughly 92% of which appear only once. Sequenced material: CD8+ T cells from blood, taken before the transplant. The receptor source for this set is a human donor who received a combined kidney and bone marrow transplant. CDR3s include the opening cysteine and the closing phenylalanine or tryptophan. D genes are given only for firm matches. Expanded clones are given a class, and other clones once, few, many or no size at all.

v_call	d_call	cdr3_length	j_call	clone_size	cdr3_nt	cdr3_aa
TRBV6-5	.	14	TRBJ2-7	.	TGTGCCAGCAGTGAATCTTGGGGGGCCTACGAGCAGTACTTC	CASSESWGAYEQYF
TRBV6-4	TRBD2	15	TRBJ2-7	.	TGTGCCAGCAGTGACCCTAGCGGGAGATCCCACGAGCAGTACTTC	CASSDPSGRSHEQYF
TRBV27	.	15	TRBJ2-7	.	TGTGCCAGCAGCCCCACTAGCAGAGGCTTCTACGAGCAGTACTTC	CASSPTSRGFYEQYF
TRBV28	.	14	TRBJ2-2	.	TGTGCCAGCAGACGCGGACAGAACACCGGGGAGCTGTTTTTT	CASRRGQNTGELFF
TRBV29-1	TRBD2	14	TRBJ2-7	once	TGCAGCGTTGAAGATCCGGGGGGGCCCTACGAGCAGTACTTC	CSVEDPGGPYEQYF
TRBV7-3	.	15	TRBJ1-2	.	TGTGCCAGCAGCCCCCCTTGGAGTCCGACGTATGGCTACACCTTC	CASSPPWSPTYGYTF
TRBV11-1	TRBD2	15	TRBJ2-5	.	TGTGCCAGCAGCCTCTGGGGAGGGGTGGTGGAGACCCAGTACTTC	CASSLWGGVVETQYF
TRBV7-2	TRBD2	15	TRBJ2-7	once	TGTGCCAGCAGCTTCTCTAGCGGGTCCGCCTACGAGCAGTACTTC	CASSFSSGSAYEQYF
TRBV25-1	.	13	TRBJ1-2	.	TGTGCCAGCAGTGAATTTACCGAAACAGGCTACACCTTC	CASSEFTETGYTF
TRBV14	.	13	TRBJ1-2	.	TGTGCCAGCAGCCAAGGGCTACAGTATGGCTACACCTTC	CASSQGLQYGYTF
TRBV19	TRBD2	14	TRBJ2-3	.	TGTGCCAGTAATAGCGGGTCGTACATAGATACGCAGTATTTT	CASNSGSYIDTQYF
TRBV6-5	TRBD2	15	TRBJ2-7	once	TGTGCCAGCAGTTACTCTAGCGGGGGGGACTACGAGCAGTACTTC	CASSYSSGGDYEQYF
TRBV5-1	.	21	TRBJ2-6	.	TGCGCCAGCAGCTTGTATGGGCCAGGGGAAAGACCAAAACATGGGGCCAACGTCCTGACTTTC	CASSLYGPGERPKHGANVLTF
TRBV7-6	TRBD1	13	TRBJ1-1	.	TGTGCCAGCAGCAATGGACAGGGAGCAGAGGCTTTCTTT	CASSNGQGAEAFF
TRBV13	TRBD1	13	TRBJ1-1	.	TGTGCCAGCAGTACAGGGGTGAACACTGAAGCTTTCTTT	CASSTGVNTEAFF
TRBV9	TRBD1	15	TRBJ2-7	.	TGTGCCAGCAGCGTAGGGACAGGGGCCTCCTACGAGCAGTACTTC	CASSVGTGASYEQYF
TRBV19	.	12	TRBJ1-3	.	TGTGCCAGTAGTGGAGGGGCGGACACCATATATTTT	CASSGGADTIYF
TRBV7-9	TRBD1	13	TRBJ2-7	.	TGTGCGCTCGGACAGGGAGGCGAGTACGAGCAGTACTTC	CALGQGGEYEQYF
TRBV5-6	.	14	TRBJ1-5	.	TGTGCCAGCAGCTTGGGGGCCTGGGATCAGCCCCAGCATTTT	CASSLGAWDQPQHF
TRBV6-1	TRBD1	15	TRBJ1-2	.	TGTGCCAGCAGTGAAACTCAGGGGGCACTCTATGGCTACACCTTC	CASSETQGALYGYTF
TRBV25-1	.	15	TRBJ2-5	.	TGTGCCAGCACGAACCTCGAGGGAAGTGAGGAGACCCAGTACTTC	CASTNLEGSEETQYF
TRBV30	.	14	TRBJ1-5	.	TGTGCCTGGAGTAACGGACAGCCCAATCAGCCCCAGCATTTT	CAWSNGQPNQPQHF
TRBV15	.	17	TRBJ2-7	once	TGTGCCACCAGCAGAGAGGGTATGACTAGTTTACTCTACGAGCAGTACTTC	CATSREGMTSLLYEQYF
TRBV7-9	.	16	TRBJ2-7	.	TGTGCCAGCAGCTTGCCGGGAGTCCCGCAATCCTACGAGCAGTACTTC	CASSLPGVPQSYEQYF
TRBV7-3	TRBD1	13	TRBJ1-1	.	TGTGCCAGCAGCCGAGACAGGGATCCTGAAGCTTTCTTT	CASSRDRDPEAFF
TRBV4-3	.	16	TRBJ2-1	.	TGCGCCAGCAGCCAAGAGGGCCGAAGCTCCTACAATGAGCAGTTCTTC	CASSQEGRSSYNEQFF
TRBV30	.	16	TRBJ1-1	.	TGTGCCTGGAGCGGAATCCCAAGGGGGACCAACACTGAAGCTTTCTTT	CAWSGIPRGTNTEAFF
TRBV11-2	TRBD1	14	TRBJ1-1	once	TGTGCCAGCACCCAAACAGGGGATGGTACTGAAGCTTTCTTT	CASTQTGDGTEAFF
TRBV7-9	.	16	TRBJ2-2	.	TGTGCCAGCAGCTTAGTTGGAGGCGCGGGGCCCGGGGAGCTGTTTTTT	CASSLVGGAGPGELFF
TRBV2	TRBD1	15	TRBJ1-3	.	TGTGCCAGCAGGGTTACAGGGGAGGTTGGAAACACCATATATTTT	CASRVTGEVGNTIYF
TRBV5-1	TRBD1	16	TRBJ2-7	few	TGCGCCAGCAGTTCCACGCCGACAGGGAATTTCTACGAGCAGTACTTC	CASSSTPTGNFYEQYF
TRBV30	.	14	TRBJ2-3	.	TGTGCCTGGAGTGTGGGGGCTAGCACAGATACGCAGTATTTT	CAWSVGASTDTQYF
TRBV13	.	14	TRBJ1-1	.	TGTGCCAGCAGCTCCCCTTTGAGCGCCACCGAAGCTTTCTTT	CASSSPLSATEAFF
TRBV27	TRBD1	14	TRBJ2-1	few	TGTGCCAGCAGTTTATCGGGACAGCCCAATGAGCAGTTCTTC	CASSLSGQPNEQFF
TRBV6-1	.	14	TRBJ1-4	.	TGTGCCAGCAGTCTCAGGGCAACTAATGAAAAACTGTTTTTT	CASSLRATNEKLFF
TRBV5-4	TRBD1	12	TRBJ2-7	.	TGTGCCAGCAGCCTGGGACAGGGTATTAGGTACTTC	CASSLGQGIRYF
TRBV10-3	TRBD2	14	TRBJ2-5	.	TGTGCCATCAGTGTTGGGGGGGAGCAAGAGACCCAGTACTTC	CAISVGGEQETQYF
TRBV9	.	15	TRBJ2-3	.	TGTGCCAGCAGCGTAGGGGGGCTGGATACAGATACGCAGTATTTT	CASSVGGLDTDTQYF
TRBV7-9	TRBD1	15	TRBJ2-7	.	TGTGCCAGCAGCTCTACAGGGGACCCTAGGCGAGAGCAGTACTTC	CASSSTGDPRREQYF
TRBV11-2	.	13	TRBJ2-2	.	TGTGCCAGCAGCTTAGGGGGGCCCGGGGAGCTGTTTTTT	CASSLGGPGELFF
TRBV25-1	.	13	TRBJ1-6	few	TGTGCCAGCAGTGAATTGCGGTTCTCACCCCTCCACTTT	CASSELRFSPLHF